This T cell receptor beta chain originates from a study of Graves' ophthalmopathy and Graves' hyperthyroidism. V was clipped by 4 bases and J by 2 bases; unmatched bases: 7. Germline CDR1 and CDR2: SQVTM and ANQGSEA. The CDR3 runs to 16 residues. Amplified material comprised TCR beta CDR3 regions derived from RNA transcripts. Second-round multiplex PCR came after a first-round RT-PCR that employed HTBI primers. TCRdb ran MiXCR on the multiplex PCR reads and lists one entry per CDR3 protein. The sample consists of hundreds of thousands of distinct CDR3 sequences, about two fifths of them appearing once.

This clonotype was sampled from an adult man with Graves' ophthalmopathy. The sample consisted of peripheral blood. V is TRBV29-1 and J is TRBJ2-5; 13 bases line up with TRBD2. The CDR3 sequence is CSVGLAGGRGQETQYF. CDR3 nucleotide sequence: TGCAGCGTTGGACTAGCGGGGGGACGCGGTCAAGAGACCCAGTACTTC.